The 22 T cell receptor beta chains reported below all come from one sample, sequenced in a study of T cell responses to AZD1222 COVID-19 vaccine. Generated by immunoSEQ multiplex PCR, the TCRdb table keeps only in-frame clones and is missing some. This table has 73,000 or so clones, less than 85% appearing once. This sample comprised peripheral blood, obtained 28 days after the second AZD1222 dose. The source is an adult who received the AZD1222 COVID-19 vaccine.

This clone showed up just once. V is TRBV30 and J is TRBJ2-4; D possibly uses TRBD1 or TRBD2 (5 bases each). The CDR3 sequence is 14 residues long. The germline gives CDR1 GTSNPN, CDR2 SVGIG (reference sequence). V dropped 5 bases and J dropped 1 base, with 12 bases sitting between them. This CDR3 reads CAWGGETAKNIQYF. The CDR3 DNA reads as TGTGCCTGGGGGGGTGAGACGGCCAAAAACATTCAGTACTTC.

The chain is built from TRBV11-2 and TRBJ2-7; TRBD2 aligns across 9 bases. There are 14 residues in the CDR3. Germline loops: CDR1 SGHAT, CDR2 FQNNGV. The V and J ends lost 9 bases and 3 bases, in that order; junction bases with no gene match: 9. The CDR3, as DNA: TGTGCCAGTACCCAGCGGGGGGTCCTCTACGAGCAGTACTTC. It specifies CASTQRGVLYEQYF.

This chain links TRBV7-9 with TRBJ2-1; perhaps TRBD1 as D (6 bases). Trimming removed 5 bases at V and 7 bases at J, with 15 bases between. Germline CDR1 and CDR2: SEHNR and FQNEAQ (reference sequence). This CDR3 comprises 14 residues. The CDR3 loop reads CASSPGDRPNEQFF. CDR3 in DNA: TGTGCCAGCAGCCCAGGCGACAGGCCTAATGAGCAGTTCTTC.

This clone was seen a handful of times. The chain is built from TRBV19 and TRBJ2-1; D possibly corresponds to TRBD2 (6 bases). Germline assignment: CDR1 LNHDA and CDR2 SQIVND (reference sequence). The CDR3 length is 16 residues. V was shortened by 3 bases and J by 0 bases, with 12 bases between the two germline ends. For the CDR3, the DNA is TGTGCCAGTAGTATCTATTCTAGCGCCTCCTACAATGAGCAGTTCTTC. Translated, it gives CASSIYSSASYNEQFF. Variable domain in full (rest from reference TRBV19 and TRBJ2-1): DGGITQSPKYLFRKEGQNVTLSCEQNLNHDAMYWYRQDPGQGLRLIYYSQIVNDFQKGDIAEGYSVSREKKESFPLTVTSAQKNPTAFYLCASSIYSSASYNEQFFGPGTRLTVL.

The chain links TRBV6-5 to TRBJ2-1; no clear D gene. Germline CDR1 MNHEY, CDR2 SVGAGI. CDR3 length equals 11 residues. With 7 bases removed from V and 4 bases from J, the gap between germline ends came to 5 bases. CDR3 nucleotide sequence: TGTGCCAGCAACATTTACAATGAGCAGTTCTTC. Protein: CASNIYNEQFF.

The V and J genes are TRBV4-1 and TRBJ1-4, with a possible D match to TRBD1 (5 bases). CDR3 length: 18 residues. Trimming cost V 0 bases and J 0 bases, with 14 bases left between them. Germline V gene sequence: CDR1 MGHRA, CDR2 YSYEKL. CDR3 loop: CASSQDRVRASTNEKLFF. The DNA for the CDR3 is TGCGCCAGCAGCCAAGATCGTGTCAGGGCGTCAACTAATGAAAAACTGTTTTTT.

The chain links TRBV28 to TRBJ1-1, with 8 positions matching TRBD1. V gave up 6 bases and J gave up 3 bases; unmatched junction bases: 12. CDR1 is MDHEN and CDR2 is SYDVKM in the germline V gene. The CDR3 contains 16 residues. The CDR3 spells CASSSPQGAPDTEAFF. CDR3 DNA sequence: TGTGCCAGCAGCTCGCCGCAGGGGGCGCCGGACACTGAAGCTTTCTTT.

The chain carries TRBV19 and TRBJ2-7; TRBD2 agrees at 8 bases. Germline V gene data show CDR1 as LNHDA and CDR2 as SQIVND (reference sequence). The CDR3 length is 15 residues. With V trimmed by 3 bases and J by 3 bases, 7 bases remained unmatched. CDR3 DNA: TGTGCCAGTAGTATCGCCGGGAGGGGGTTCTACGAGCAGTACTTC. It encodes CASSIAGRGFYEQYF.

This chain connects TRBV5-8 to TRBJ2-1; 15 bases agree with TRBD2. Germline V gene sequence: CDR1 SGHTS, CDR2 YDEGEE. CDR3 length: 15 residues. V lost 6 bases to trimming and J lost 6 bases; unmatched junction nucleotides: 4. The CDR3 sequence: CASTQGLAGGNEQFF. CDR3 nucleotide sequence: TGTGCCAGCACCCAGGGACTAGCGGGGGGCAATGAGCAGTTCTTC.

The V and J genes are TRBV28 and TRBJ1-4; D possibly corresponds to TRBD1 (5 bases). The ends were cut back, 6 bases at V and 4 bases at J, with 15 bases in the middle. Germline V CDR1 and CDR2: MDHEN, SYDVKM. The CDR3 is made up of 15 amino acids. CDR3 in amino acids: CASRLEDRHNEKLFF. CDR3 nucleotide sequence: TGTGCCAGCAGACTAGAAGACAGACATAATGAAAAACTGTTTTTT.

The chain recombines TRBV3-1 (or the pseudogene TRBV3-2) with TRBJ1-2, with D unresolved. V was cut by 4 bases and J by 6 bases, with 9 bases left in between. Per the germline V gene, CDR1 is LGHDT and CDR2 is YNNKEL (reference sequence). CDR3 length: 12 amino acids. This chain's CDR3 is CASSLGLDGYTF. The CDR3 DNA is TGTGCCAGCAGCCTCGGACTTGATGGCTACACCTTC.

This clone was seen repeatedly, ten times or more. The rearrangement links TRBV7-9 to TRBJ2-2, with 8 bases that match TRBD2. The CDR3 loop spans 18 amino acids. Germline V lookup: CDR1 SEHNR, CDR2 FQNEAQ (reference sequence). V was pared by 1 base and J by 3 bases, with 10 bases of the junction left unmatched. CDR3 sequence reads: CASSLVSVAGIHTGELFF. In DNA, the CDR3 is TGTGCCAGCAGCTTAGTCTCTGTAGCGGGGATACACACCGGGGAGCTGTTTTTT.

The V gene is TRBV5-1, the J gene TRBJ2-3; no clear D gene. CDR1 and CDR2 (germline): SGHRS, YFSETQ. Trimming left V 1 base short and J 2 bases short, with 5 bases between. CDR3 length equals 13 residues. DNA of the CDR3: TGCGCCAGCAGCTTGACAGTCACAGATACGCAGTATTTT. This sequence encodes CASSLTVTDTQYF.

The chain has TRBV7-3 and TRBJ2-7; no firm D call. CDR3 size: 18 residues. V shed 5 bases and J shed 3 bases, with 26 bases lying between them. Germline V CDR1 and CDR2: SGHTA, FQGTGA. CDR3 bases: TGTGCCAGCAGCCCCCCCGGGTCTGCGCCAGTTGCCGACTACGAGCAGTACTTC. It specifies CASSPPGSAPVADYEQYF.

The chain recombines TRBV7-2 with TRBJ2-7; D unresolved. Trimming removed 6 bases from V and 6 bases from J, with 15 bases in between. This CDR3 is built from 13 residues. The V gene's germline CDR1 is SGHTA and CDR2 FQGNSA. The CDR3 reads CASRGGIRFEQYF. Written as DNA, the CDR3 is TGTGCCAGCAGGGGTGGGATCAGGTTCGAGCAGTACTTC.

Comments on this clone: At one boundary the junction diverges from the germline segment, which might be a read error. V is TRBV7-7 and J is TRBJ2-1, with a weak D call TRBD1 (6 bases). The V gene's germline CDR1 is SSHAT and CDR2 FNYEAQ (reference sequence). This CDR3 region has 15 residues. The CDR3 sequence: CASSLAQGLAHEQFF. CDR3 coding DNA: TGTGCTAGCAGCTTAGCGCAGGGGCTAGCCCATGAGCAGTTCTTC.

This clone appeared a few times. A junction end diverges from the germline sequence, so it may reflect a read error. V is TRBV10-1 and J is TRBJ1-1; D gene unclear. Germline V lookup: CDR1 WNHNN, CDR2 SYGVQD (reference sequence). The CDR3 totals 11 residues. The CDR3 bases are TGCGCCAGCAGCCTATACACAGCCCAGTACTTT. It is translated as CASSLYTAQYF.

The chain uses TRBV6-2 or TRBV6-3 and TRBJ2-1; weak D call: TRBD1 (6 bases). The CDR3 covers 15 residues. Deletions cut 4 bases from V and 2 bases from J, with 12 bases between. Germline CDR1 MNHEY, CDR2 SVGEGT. The CDR3 here is CASSLDSIPYNEQFF. The CDR3 DNA reads TGTGCCAGCAGTTTGGACAGTATCCCCTACAATGAGCAGTTCTTC.

The chain is built from TRBV6-2 or TRBV6-3 and TRBJ2-2; tentatively, D is TRBD1 (5 bases). This CDR3 comprises 16 residues. Trimming shortened V by 2 bases and J by 8 bases, and 18 bases separated the two germline ends. The germline gives CDR1 MNHEY, CDR2 SVGEGT. As DNA, the CDR3 is TGTGCCAGCAGTTACGGGGCAGCCGGGTACAGGGGGGAGCTGTTTTTT. It specifies CASSYGAAGYRGELFF.

The chain links TRBV11-2 to TRBJ1-2, with 11 bases matching TRBD1. The CDR3 loop spans 17 amino acids. Germline V lookup: CDR1 SGHAT, CDR2 FQNNGV. The V and J ends lost 2 bases and 6 bases, in that order; junction bases with no gene match: 11. The CDR3 reads CASSLTERTGGINGYTF. CDR3 coding DNA: TGTGCCAGCAGCTTAACCGAACGGACAGGGGGCATTAATGGCTACACCTTC.

This rearrangement joins TRBV28 to TRBJ2-2; D unclear. V was trimmed by 3 bases and J by 3 bases, leaving 5 bases between them. Per germline, CDR1 MDHEN and CDR2 SYDVKM. The length of the CDR3 is 13 residues. Here the CDR3 DNA reads TGTGCCAGCAGTTTTGGATACACCGGGGAGCTGTTTTTT. Translated, it gives CASSFGYTGELFF.

The rearrangement uses TRBV19 and TRBJ1-5; 8 nucleotides agree with TRBD1. CDR3 length equals 13 residues. Trimming cost V 5 bases and J 6 bases; bases outside gene matches: 3. CDR1 and CDR2 (germline): LNHDA, SQIVND (reference sequence). CDR3 region: CASSGQGGQPQHF. The CDR3 DNA sequence: TGTGCCAGTAGTGGACAGGGAGGTCAGCCCCAGCATTTT.